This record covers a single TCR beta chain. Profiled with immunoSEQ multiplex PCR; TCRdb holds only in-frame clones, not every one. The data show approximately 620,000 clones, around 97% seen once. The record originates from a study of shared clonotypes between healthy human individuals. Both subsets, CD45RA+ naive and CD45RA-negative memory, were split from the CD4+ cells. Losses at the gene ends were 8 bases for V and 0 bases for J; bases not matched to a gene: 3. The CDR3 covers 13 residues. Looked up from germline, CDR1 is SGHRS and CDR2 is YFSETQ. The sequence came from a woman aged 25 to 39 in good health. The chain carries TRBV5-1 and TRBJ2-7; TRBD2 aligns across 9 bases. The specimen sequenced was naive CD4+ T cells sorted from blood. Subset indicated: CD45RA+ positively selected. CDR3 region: CARTTSGSYEQYF. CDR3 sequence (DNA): TGCGCCAGAACGACTAGCGGCTCCTACGAGCAGTACTTC.